The sequence of this T cell receptor (beta chain) was determined in a study of vaccination and CD4 T cells after COVID-19. Overall study: From HCoV-229E, HCoV-OC43, HCoV-NL63 and SARS-CoV-2, overlapping spike peptides were used to stimulate the cells.

This clonotype is a singleton in its sample. Antigen unknown. The junction departs from the called germline gene at one end, perhaps through a read error. From germline, CDR1 is DFQATT and CDR2 SNEGSKA (reference sequence). The CDR3 is made up of 13 amino acids. Cultured CD4+ T cell DNA was sequenced using the Oncomine TCR Beta short-read assay. Investigators isolated genomic DNA from cultured CD4+ T cells. Via MiXCR, TCRdb re-called the PCR reads, giving one row per CDR3 protein. Among 20,000 to 30,000 distinct CDR3 sequences listed, roughly 27% were seen once. Time point given: late sampling 161 to 241 days after vaccination in three convalescent patients. Treatment reported: approximately nine-day PBMC culture with coronavirus spike peptide pools or control peptides (ViraFEST assay). Using peptide pools, antigen-specific T cells were expanded in ViraFEST before TCRs were sequenced.

V and J are TRBV20-1 and TRBJ2-3, with no clear D. Sequencing used CD4+ T cells from blood, cultured in vitro, obtained about 7 months after SARS-CoV-2 vaccination. The source is a human donor who had recovered from COVID-19. The CDR3 nucleotides are TGCGGTGCTAGAAGGCTCCCTGGGGATACGCAGTATTTT. Protein: CGARRLPGDTQYF.